This TCR beta chain was captured by sequencing in a study of cytomegalovirus exposure and HLA in healthy donors. Overall study findings and caveats: Reportedly, diagnosis of cytomegalovirus status by the classifier showed high specificity and sensitivity. Further analysis, carried out later, found HLA-associated TCR beta chains more clonally expanded than equally common other chains. Later analysis placed DRB1 highest and HLA-C lowest in TCR association rates, which differed by HLA locus.

The sample holds one count of this clone. Its antigen is not identified. The CDR3 is 16 amino acids. Germline V CDR1 and CDR2: MDHEN, SYDVKM. The ends lost 6 bases at V and 6 bases at J; junction bases unmatched: 10. Primers for the PCR totalled 60 Vbeta and 13 Jbeta. Produced via immunoSEQ multiplex PCR; TCRdb's table is partial and in-frame only. The sample records around 150,000 clones, around four fifths being singletons. This TCR was recovered from a man aged 18-30 years in good health and CMV-seronegative. This chain connects TRBV28 to TRBJ2-1, with 11 bases lining up with TRBD2. Sequencing was done on a sample of PBMCs. The CDR3, as DNA: TGTGCCAGCAGCTACACCCCTAGCGGGAGGACCAATGAGCAGTTCTTC. It codes for CASSYTPSGRTNEQFF.